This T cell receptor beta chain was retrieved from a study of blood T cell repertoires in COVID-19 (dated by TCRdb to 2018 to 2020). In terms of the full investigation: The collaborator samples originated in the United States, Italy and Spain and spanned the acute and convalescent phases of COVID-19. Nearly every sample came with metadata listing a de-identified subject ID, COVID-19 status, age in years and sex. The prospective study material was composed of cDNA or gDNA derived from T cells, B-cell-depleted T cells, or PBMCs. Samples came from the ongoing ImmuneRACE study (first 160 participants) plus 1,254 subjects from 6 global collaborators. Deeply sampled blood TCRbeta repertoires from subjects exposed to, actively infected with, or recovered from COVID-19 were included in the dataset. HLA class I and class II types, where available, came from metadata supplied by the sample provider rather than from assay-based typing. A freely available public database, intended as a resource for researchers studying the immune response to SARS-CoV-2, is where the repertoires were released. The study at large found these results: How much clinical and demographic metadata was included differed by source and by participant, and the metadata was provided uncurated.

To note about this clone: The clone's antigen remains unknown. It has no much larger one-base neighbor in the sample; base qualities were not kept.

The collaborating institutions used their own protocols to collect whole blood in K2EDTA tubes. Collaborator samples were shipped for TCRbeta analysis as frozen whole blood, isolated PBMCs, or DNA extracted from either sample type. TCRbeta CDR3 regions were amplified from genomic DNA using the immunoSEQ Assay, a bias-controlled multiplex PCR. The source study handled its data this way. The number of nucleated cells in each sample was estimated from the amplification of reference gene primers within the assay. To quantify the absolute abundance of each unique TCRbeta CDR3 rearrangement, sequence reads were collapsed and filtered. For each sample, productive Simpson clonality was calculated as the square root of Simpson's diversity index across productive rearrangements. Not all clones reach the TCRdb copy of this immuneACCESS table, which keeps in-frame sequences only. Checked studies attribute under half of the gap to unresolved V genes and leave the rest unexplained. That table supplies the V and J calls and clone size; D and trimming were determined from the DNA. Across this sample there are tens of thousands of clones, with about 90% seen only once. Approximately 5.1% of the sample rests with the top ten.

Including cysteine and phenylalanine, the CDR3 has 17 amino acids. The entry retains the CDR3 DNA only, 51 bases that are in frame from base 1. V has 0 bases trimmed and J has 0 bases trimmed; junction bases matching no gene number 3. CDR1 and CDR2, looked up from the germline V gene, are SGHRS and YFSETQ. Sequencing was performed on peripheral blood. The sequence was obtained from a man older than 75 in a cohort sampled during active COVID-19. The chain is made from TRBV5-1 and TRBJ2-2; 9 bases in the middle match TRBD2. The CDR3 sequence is CASSLDAGGANTGELFF. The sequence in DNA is TGCGCCAGCAGCTTGGACGCGGGAGGGGCGAACACCGGGGAGCTGTTTTTT. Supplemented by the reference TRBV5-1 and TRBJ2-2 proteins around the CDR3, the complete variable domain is KAGVTQTPRYLIKTRGQQVTLSCSPISGHRSVSWYQQTPGQGLQFLFEYFSETQRNKGNFPGRFSGRQFSNSRSEMNVSTLELGDSALYLCASSLDAGGANTGELFFGEGSRLTVL.